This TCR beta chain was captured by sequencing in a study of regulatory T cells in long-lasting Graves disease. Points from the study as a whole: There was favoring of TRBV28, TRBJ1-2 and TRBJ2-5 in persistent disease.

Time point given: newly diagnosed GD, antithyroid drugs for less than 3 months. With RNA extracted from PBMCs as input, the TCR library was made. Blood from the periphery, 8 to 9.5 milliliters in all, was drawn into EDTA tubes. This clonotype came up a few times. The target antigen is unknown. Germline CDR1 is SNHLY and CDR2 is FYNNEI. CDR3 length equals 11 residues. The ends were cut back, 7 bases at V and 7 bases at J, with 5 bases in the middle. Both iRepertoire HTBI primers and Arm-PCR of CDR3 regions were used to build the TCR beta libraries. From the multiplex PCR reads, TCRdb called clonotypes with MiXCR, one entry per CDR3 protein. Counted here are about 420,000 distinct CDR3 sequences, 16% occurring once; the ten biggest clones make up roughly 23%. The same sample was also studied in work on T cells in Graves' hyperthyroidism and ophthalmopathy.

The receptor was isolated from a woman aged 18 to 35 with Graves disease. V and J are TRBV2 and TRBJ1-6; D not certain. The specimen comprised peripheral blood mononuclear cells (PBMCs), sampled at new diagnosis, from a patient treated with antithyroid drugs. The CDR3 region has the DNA TGTGCCAGCAAAGGGAATTCACCCCTCCACTTT. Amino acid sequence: CASKGNSPLHF.